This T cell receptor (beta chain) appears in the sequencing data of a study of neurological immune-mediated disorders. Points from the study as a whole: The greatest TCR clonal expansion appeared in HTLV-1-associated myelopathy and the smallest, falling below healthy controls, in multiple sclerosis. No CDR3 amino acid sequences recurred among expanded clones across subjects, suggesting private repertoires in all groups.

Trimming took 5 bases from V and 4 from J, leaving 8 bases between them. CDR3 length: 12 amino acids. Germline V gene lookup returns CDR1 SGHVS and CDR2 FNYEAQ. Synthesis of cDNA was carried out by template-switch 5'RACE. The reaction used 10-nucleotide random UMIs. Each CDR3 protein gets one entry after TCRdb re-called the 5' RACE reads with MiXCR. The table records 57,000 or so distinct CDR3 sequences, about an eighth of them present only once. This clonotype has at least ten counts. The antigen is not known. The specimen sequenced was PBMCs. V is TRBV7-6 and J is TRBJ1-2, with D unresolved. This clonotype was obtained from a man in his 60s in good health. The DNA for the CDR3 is TGTGCCAGCAGCCCCGCCGGCTATGGCTACACCTTC. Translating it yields CASSPAGYGYTF.